This TCR beta chain originates from a study of cytomegalovirus exposure and HLA in healthy donors. Findings of the study overall: In vitro confirmation showed three CMV-associated chains to be CMV antigen specific. Productive status was seen about 87% or about 30% of the time for most TCR beta V segments in an earlier analysis.

Comments on this clone: The antigen remains undetermined.

The donors comprised healthy bone marrow donors. Primers included in the PCR were 60 Vbeta and 13 Jbeta primers. Data came from immunoSEQ multiplex PCR; TCRdb stores just in-frame clones and leaves some out. The table lists about 200,000 clones, 87% of them singletons, with around 1% in the top ten. The CDR3 runs 14 residues. Trimming left V 8 bases short and J 3 bases short, with 16 bases between. Germline V CDR1 and CDR2: MDHEN, SYDVKM. The chain links TRBV28 to TRBJ1-1, with TRBD1 as a possible D gene (6 bases). Sequenced input: PBMCs. This clonotype was obtained from a boy aged 2 to 9 in good health and CMV-seronegative. DNA for the CDR3: TGTGCCAGCGCACAGGGCTATGCTGACACTGAAGCTTTCTTT. This codes for CASAQGYADTEAFF.